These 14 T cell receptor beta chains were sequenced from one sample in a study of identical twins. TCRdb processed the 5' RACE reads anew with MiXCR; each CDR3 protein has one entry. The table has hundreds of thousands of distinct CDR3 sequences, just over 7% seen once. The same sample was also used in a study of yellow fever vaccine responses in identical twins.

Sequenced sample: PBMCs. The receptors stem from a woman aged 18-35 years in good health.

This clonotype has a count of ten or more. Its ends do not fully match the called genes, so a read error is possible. CDR3 residues: CAISYYSLRASGANVLTF. In nucleotides, the CDR3 is TGTGCCATCAGTTACTACAGCCTGAGAGCCTCTGGGGCCAACGTCCTGACTTTC. The chain uses TRBV6-5 and TRBJ2-6; no reliable D call. The germline gives CDR1 MNHEY, CDR2 SVGAGI. The CDR3 runs 18 residues.

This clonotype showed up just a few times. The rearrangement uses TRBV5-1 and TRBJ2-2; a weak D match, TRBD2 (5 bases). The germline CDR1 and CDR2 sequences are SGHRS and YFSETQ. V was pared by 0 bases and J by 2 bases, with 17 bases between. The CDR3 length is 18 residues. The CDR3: CASSLAGIGGPNTGELFF. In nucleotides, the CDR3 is TGCGCCAGCAGCTTGGCTGGAATCGGAGGCCCTAACACCGGGGAGCTGTTTTTT. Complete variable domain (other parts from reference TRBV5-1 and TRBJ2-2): KAGVTQTPRYLIKTRGQQVTLSCSPISGHRSVSWYQQTPGQGLQFLFEYFSETQRNKGNFPGRFSGRQFSNSRSEMNVSTLELGDSALYLCASSLAGIGGPNTGELFFGEGSRLTVL.

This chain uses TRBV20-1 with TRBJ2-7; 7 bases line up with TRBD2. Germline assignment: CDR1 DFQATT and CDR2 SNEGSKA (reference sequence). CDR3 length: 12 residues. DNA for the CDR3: TGCAGCGGGACCGGGGGGACCTACGAGCAGTACTTC. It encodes CSGTGGTYEQYF.

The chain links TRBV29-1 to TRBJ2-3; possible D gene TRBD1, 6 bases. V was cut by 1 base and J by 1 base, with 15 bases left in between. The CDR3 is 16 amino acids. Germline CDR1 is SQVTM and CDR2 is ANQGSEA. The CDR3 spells CSVEAAPEGGTDTQYF. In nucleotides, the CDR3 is TGCAGCGTTGAAGCGGCGCCAGAGGGGGGCACAGATACGCAGTATTTT.

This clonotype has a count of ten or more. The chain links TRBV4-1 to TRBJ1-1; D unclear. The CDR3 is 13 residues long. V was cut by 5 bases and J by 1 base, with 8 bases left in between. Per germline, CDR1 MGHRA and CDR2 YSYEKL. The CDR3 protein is CASSKNWNTEAFF. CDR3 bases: TGCGCCAGCAGCAAGAACTGGAACACTGAAGCTTTCTTT.

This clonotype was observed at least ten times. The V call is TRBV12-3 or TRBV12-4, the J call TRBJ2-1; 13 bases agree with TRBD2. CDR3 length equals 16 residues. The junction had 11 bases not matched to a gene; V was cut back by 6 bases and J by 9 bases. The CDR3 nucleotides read TGTGCCAGCAGACCCATGTTGGGACTAGCGGGACCTGAGCAGTTCTTC. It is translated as CASRPMLGLAGPEQFF.

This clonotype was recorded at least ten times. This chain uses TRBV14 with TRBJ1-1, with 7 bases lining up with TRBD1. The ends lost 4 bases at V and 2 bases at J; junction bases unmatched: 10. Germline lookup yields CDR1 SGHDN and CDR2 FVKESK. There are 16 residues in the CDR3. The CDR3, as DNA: TGTGCCAGCAGCCTACGGAAGGGGGCTGGTAACACTGAAGCTTTCTTT. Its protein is CASSLRKGAGNTEAFF.

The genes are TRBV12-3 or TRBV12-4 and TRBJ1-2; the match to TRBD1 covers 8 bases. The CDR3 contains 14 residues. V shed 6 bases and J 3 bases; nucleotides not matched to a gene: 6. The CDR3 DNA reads TGTGCCAGCAGACGCACAGGGGGTGACTATGGCTACACCTTC. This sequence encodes CASRRTGGDYGYTF.

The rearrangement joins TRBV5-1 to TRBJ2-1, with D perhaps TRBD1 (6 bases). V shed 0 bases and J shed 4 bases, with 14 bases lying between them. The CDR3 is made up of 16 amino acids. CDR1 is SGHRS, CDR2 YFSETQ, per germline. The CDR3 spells CASSLDTLRGYNEQFF. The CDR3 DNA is TGCGCCAGCAGCTTGGATACACTAAGGGGGTACAATGAGCAGTTCTTC.

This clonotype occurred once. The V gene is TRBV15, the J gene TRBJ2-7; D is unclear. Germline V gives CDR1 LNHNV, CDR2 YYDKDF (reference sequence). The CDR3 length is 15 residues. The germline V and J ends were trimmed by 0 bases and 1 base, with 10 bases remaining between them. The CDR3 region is CATSRDLSPSYEQYF. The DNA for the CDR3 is TGTGCCACCAGCAGAGATTTATCGCCGTCCTACGAGCAGTACTTC. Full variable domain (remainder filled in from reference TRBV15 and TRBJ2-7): DAMVIQNPRYQVTQFGKPVTLSCSQTLNHNVMYWYQQKSSQAPKLLFHYYDKDFNNEADTPDNFQSRRPNTSFCFLDIRSPGLGDTAMYLCATSRDLSPSYEQYFGPGTRLTVT.

CDR3 coding DNA: TGCAGTGCCCCATCAGGGATTGGGTTGTGGAACATTCAGTACTTC. Translating it yields CSAPSGIGLWNIQYF. V is TRBV20-1 and J is TRBJ2-4, with D possibly being TRBD1 (5 bases). CDR1 DFQATT and CDR2 SNEGSKA come from the germline V gene (reference sequence). The CDR3 runs to 15 residues. Deletions cut 6 bases from V and 7 bases from J, with 22 bases between.

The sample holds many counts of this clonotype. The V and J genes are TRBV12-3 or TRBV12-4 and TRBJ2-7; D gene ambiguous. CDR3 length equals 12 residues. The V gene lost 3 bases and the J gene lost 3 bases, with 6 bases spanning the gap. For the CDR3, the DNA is TGTGCCAGCAGTTTTAACAGCTACGAGCAGTACTTC. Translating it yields CASSFNSYEQYF.

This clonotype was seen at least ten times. The CDR3 DNA reads TGTGCCAGCAGCTTGGGCGGGACTCCCTACGAGCAGTACTTC. This codes for CASSLGGTPYEQYF. V usage is TRBV12-3 or TRBV12-4 and J usage is TRBJ2-7, with D possibly matching TRBD2 (6 bases). V was cut by 6 bases and J by 2 bases, with 14 bases left in between. This CDR3 contains 14 residues.

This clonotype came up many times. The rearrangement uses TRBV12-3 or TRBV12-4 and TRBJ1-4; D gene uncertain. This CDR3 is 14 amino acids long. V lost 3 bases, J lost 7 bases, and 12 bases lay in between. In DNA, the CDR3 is TGTGCCAGCAGTTTGACGGCCCCTCGTGAAAAACTGTTTTTT. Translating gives CASSLTAPREKLFF.